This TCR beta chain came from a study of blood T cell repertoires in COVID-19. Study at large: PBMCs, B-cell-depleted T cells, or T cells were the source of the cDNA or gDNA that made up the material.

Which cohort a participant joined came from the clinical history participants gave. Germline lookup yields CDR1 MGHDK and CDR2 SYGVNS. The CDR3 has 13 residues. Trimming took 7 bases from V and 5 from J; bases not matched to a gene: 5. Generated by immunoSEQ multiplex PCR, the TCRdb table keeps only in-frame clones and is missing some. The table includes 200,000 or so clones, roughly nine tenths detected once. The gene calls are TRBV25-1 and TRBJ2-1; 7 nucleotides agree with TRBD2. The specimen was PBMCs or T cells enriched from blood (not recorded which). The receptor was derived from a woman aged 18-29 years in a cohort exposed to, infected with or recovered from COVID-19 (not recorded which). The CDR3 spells CASNRDYHNEQFF. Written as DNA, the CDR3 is TGTGCCAGCAACCGGGACTATCACAATGAGCAGTTCTTC.